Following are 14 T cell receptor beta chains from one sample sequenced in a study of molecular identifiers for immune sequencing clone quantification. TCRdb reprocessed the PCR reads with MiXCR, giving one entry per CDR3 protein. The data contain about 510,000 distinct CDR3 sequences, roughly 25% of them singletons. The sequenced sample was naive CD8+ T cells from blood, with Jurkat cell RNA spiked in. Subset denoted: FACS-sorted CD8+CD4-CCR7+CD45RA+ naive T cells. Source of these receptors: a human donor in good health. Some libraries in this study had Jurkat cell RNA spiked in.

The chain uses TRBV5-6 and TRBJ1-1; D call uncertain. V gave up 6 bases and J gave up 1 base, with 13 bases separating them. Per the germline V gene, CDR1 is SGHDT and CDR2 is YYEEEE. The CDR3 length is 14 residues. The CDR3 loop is CASTEGLWNTEAFF. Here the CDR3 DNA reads TGTGCCAGCACTGAAGGATTATGGAACACTGAAGCTTTCTTT.

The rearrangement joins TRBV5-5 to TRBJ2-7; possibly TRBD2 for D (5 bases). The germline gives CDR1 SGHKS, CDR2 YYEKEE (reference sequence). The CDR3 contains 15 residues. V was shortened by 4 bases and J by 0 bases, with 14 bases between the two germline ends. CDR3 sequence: CASSTRTHLSYEQYF. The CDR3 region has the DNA TGTGCCAGCAGCACGAGGACTCACCTCTCCTACGAGCAGTACTTC.

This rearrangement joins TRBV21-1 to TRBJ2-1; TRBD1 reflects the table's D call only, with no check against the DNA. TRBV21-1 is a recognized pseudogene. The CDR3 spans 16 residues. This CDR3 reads CASSKGGQGHSREQFF. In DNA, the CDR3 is TGTGCCAGCAGCAAAGGGGGACAGGGCCATTCTAGAGAGCAGTTCTTC.

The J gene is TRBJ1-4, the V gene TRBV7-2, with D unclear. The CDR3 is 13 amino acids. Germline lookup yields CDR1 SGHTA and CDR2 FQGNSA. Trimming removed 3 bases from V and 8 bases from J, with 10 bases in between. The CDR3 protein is CASSLESWEKLFF. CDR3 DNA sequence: TGTGCCAGCAGCTTGGAGAGTTGGGAAAAACTGTTTTTT.

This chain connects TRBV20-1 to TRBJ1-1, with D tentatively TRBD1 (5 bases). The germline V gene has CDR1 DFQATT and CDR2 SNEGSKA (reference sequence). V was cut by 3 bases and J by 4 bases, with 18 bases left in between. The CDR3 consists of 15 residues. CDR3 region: CSASLSKGSGTEAFF. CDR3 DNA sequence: TGCAGTGCTAGCCTGTCGAAGGGGTCGGGCACTGAAGCTTTCTTT.

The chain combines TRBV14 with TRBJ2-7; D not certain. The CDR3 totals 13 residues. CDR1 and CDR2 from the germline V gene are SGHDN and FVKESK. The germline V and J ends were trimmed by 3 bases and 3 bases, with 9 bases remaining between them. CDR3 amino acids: CASSQASIYEQYF. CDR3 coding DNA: TGTGCCAGCAGCCAGGCCTCTATCTACGAGCAGTACTTC.

CDR3 sequence: CASSSFPPDRGYEQYF. In DNA form, the CDR3 reads TGTGCCAGCAGCTCCTTCCCACCTGACAGGGGGTACGAGCAGTACTTC. The J gene is TRBJ2-7, the V gene TRBV7-2; the match to TRBD1 covers 9 bases. Germline assignment: CDR1 SGHTA and CDR2 FQGNSA. Losses at the gene ends were 4 bases for V and 4 bases for J; bases not matched to a gene: 11. The CDR3 sequence is 16 residues long.

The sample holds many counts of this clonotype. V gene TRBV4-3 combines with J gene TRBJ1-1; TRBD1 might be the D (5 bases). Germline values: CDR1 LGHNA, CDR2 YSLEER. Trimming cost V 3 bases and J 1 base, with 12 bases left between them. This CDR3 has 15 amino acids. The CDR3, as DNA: TGCGCCAGCAGCCAGTACAGGCGGCCGAACACTGAAGCTTTCTTT. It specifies CASSQYRRPNTEAFF.

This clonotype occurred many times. As DNA, the CDR3 is TGTGCCAGCAGTTTAGTCGGGACAGGGTTTTACTCTGGGGCCAACGTCCTGACTTTC. This sequence encodes CASSLVGTGFYSGANVLTF. The rearrangement uses TRBV12-3 or TRBV12-4 and TRBJ2-6; 9 nucleotides line up with TRBD1. Trimming cost V 1 base and J 0 bases; bases outside gene matches: 7. The CDR3 totals 19 residues.

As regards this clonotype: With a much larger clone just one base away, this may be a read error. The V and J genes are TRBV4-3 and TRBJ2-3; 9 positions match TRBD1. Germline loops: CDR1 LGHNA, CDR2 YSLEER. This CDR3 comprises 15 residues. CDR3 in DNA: TGCGGCAGCAGCCAATACAGGGGGCTCGTAGATACGCAGTATTTT. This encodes CGSSQYRGLVDTQYF.

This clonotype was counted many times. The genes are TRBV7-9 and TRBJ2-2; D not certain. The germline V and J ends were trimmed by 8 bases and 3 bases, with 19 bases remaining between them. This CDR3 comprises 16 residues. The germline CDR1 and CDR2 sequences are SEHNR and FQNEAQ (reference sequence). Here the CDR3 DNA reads TGTGCCAGCCGTGATTCTGTAGCCCTCGACACCGGGGAGCTGTTTTTT. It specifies CASRDSVALDTGELFF.

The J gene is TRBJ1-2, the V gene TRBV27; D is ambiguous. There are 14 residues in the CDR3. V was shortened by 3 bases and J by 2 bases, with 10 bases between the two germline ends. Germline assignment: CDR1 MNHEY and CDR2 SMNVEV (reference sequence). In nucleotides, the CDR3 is TGTGCCAGCAGTTTGGGGAGAACCAACTATGGCTACACCTTC. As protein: CASSLGRTNYGYTF.

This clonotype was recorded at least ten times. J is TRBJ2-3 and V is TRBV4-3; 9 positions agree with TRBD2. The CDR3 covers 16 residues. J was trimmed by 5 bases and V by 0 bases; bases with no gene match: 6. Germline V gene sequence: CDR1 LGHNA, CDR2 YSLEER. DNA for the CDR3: TGCGCCAGCAGCCAAGATAGGGCGGGGGGGCGAGATACGCAGTATTTT. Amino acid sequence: CASSQDRAGGRDTQYF.

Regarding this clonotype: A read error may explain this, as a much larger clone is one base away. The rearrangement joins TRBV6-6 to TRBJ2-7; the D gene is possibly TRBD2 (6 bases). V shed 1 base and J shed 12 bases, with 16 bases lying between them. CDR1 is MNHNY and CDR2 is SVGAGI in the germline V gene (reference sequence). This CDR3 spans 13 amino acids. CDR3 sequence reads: CASSYLGSEGVYF. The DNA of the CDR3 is TGTGCCAGCAGTTACTTGGGTTCGGAGGGAGTGTACTTC.